This entry lists 5 T cell receptor beta chains sequenced from one sample in a study of T cells after yellow fever vaccination. TCRdb independently ran MiXCR on the 5' RACE reads; one entry per CDR3 protein. The table shows roughly 170,000 distinct CDR3 sequences, with roughly 6.2% occurring only once. The sequencing here drew on CD4+ T cells sorted from PBMCs, taken on the day of the first yellow fever vaccination. All receptors derive from a young man who received the YFV17D yellow fever vaccine.

The chain is built from TRBV11-2 and TRBJ2-5; maybe TRBD1 (6 bases). V lost 2 bases to trimming and J lost 2 bases, with 12 bases between them. This CDR3 has 15 amino acids. Germline V gene sequence: CDR1 SGHAT, CDR2 FQNNGV. CDR3 loop: CASSLMGAVQETQYF. The CDR3 DNA sequence: TGTGCCAGCAGCTTAATGGGGGCGGTACAAGAGACCCAGTACTTC.

In this sample, this clonotype turned up many times. This chain uses TRBV5-1 with TRBJ1-4, with TRBD1 identical over 7 bases. The CDR3 spans 13 residues. Germline trimming cut 4 bases from V and 8 bases from J; bases unmatched to any gene: 5. Germline loops: CDR1 SGHRS, CDR2 YFSETQ. CDR3: CASSRGLGEKLFF. CDR3 DNA: TGCGCCAGCAGCAGGGGGCTCGGGGAAAAACTGTTTTTT.

A few counts support this clonotype. The chain carries TRBV7-2 and TRBJ2-7; TRBD1 is a possible D gene (6 bases). Germline CDR1 is SGHTA and CDR2 is FQGNSA. V was cut by 5 bases and J by 5 bases, with 22 bases left in between. The CDR3 is made up of 16 amino acids. CDR3 nucleotide sequence: TGTGCCAGCAGCACGACAAGGGGACACGCTGGGCACGAGCAGTACTTC. This sequence encodes CASSTTRGHAGHEQYF.

This clonotype was found many times. CDR3 coding DNA: TGTGCCAGCAGCCGGATGGGGGAGACCCAGTACTTC. As protein: CASSRMGETQYF. The chain combines TRBV11-2 with TRBJ2-5; no clear D gene. V lost 5 bases and J lost 5, with 9 bases in between. Per the germline V gene, CDR1 is SGHAT and CDR2 is FQNNGV. The CDR3 runs 12 residues.

This clonotype was counted only a few times. The chain links TRBV3-1 to TRBJ2-1; D gene ambiguous. V was shortened by 0 bases and J by 7 bases, with 1 base between the two germline ends. The CDR3 consists of 11 residues. Germline V gene data show CDR1 as LGHDT and CDR2 as YNNKEL (reference sequence). The CDR3, as DNA: TGTGCCAGCAGCCAAGAGAATGAGCAGTTCTTC. It encodes CASSQENEQFF.